The T cell receptor beta chain described here comes from a study of cytomegalovirus exposure and HLA in healthy donors. General study results and limits: Information on immune exposure was restricted to one variable (CMV serostatus).

A word on this clone: No antigen is known for it.

Trimming left V 1 base short and J 6 bases short, with 18 bases between. This CDR3 contains 16 residues. The germline V gene has CDR1 LGHNA and CDR2 YSLEER. PCR primers comprised 60 Vbeta and 13 Jbeta primers. Produced via immunoSEQ multiplex PCR; TCRdb's table is partial and in-frame only. The sample carries 150,000 to 200,000 clones, approximately 82% recorded once. This sequence was found in a woman aged 40 to 50 in good health and CMV-seropositive. The rearrangement uses TRBV4-3 and TRBJ1-1; unclear D gene. Source material: PBMCs. CDR3 loop: CASSQGLASVMSEAFF. The CDR3 bases are TGCGCCAGCAGCCAAGGACTCGCTTCGGTCATGTCTGAAGCTTTCTTT.